This note documents a single T cell receptor beta chain sequence. Antigen specificity is unknown. Unique molecular identifiers were used in preparing the TCRbeta library. TCRdb fed the PCR reads into MiXCR, producing one record per CDR3 protein. The sample includes about 600,000 distinct CDR3 sequences, over 10% of them seen just once. The entry originates in a study of T-cell reconstitution after alpha-beta-depleted transplantation in children. The CDR3 is 13 amino acids. V was pared by 7 bases and J by 5 bases, with 12 bases between. CDR1 and CDR2 from the germline V gene are SGHRS and YFSETQ. The study's findings and limits: By one year post-transplant, T-cell counts and diversity largely arose from T cells that were newly produced. After transplant, at about two months, alpha-beta T cells were reportedly derived from several hundred expanded graft clones. It was surviving recipient T cells and thymic progenitors that gave some patients high TCRbeta diversity at day 60.

The chain recombines TRBV5-1 with TRBJ1-4; TRBD1 might be the D (6 bases). Sequenced here: PBMCs, mostly from graft donor cells, sampled 360 days after TCRalphabeta/CD19-depleted stem cell transplant. The source of this sequence is a male patient younger than 18 who had a stem cell transplant for acute myeloid leukemia, so the T cells may come from the graft donor. CDR3 sequence (DNA): TGCGCCAGCCGAGGCGGGACAAATGAAAAACTGTTTTTT. It encodes CASRGGTNEKLFF.